This TCR beta chain was observed in a study of shared clonotypes between healthy human individuals. Study-wide findings and caveats: An effect of sequencing depth on clonotype sharing among donors was expected.

The length of the CDR3 is 14 residues. Germline loops: CDR1 SGHRS, CDR2 YFSETQ. The V end lost 0 bases, the J end lost 8 bases, and 9 bases lay between the germline ends. This clone was detected once. Its matching antigen is unknown. Method: immunoSEQ multiplex PCR; TCRdb's copy keeps in-frame clones and lacks some. This table has around 530,000 clones, just over 75% appearing once. The gene calls are TRBV5-1 and TRBJ1-6; D is undetermined. Sequencing input: PBMCs. This clonotype was sampled from a woman in her 40s in good health. Some clones in this sample may be carry-over from other donors' samples. The CDR3 DNA reads as TGCGCCAGCAGCTTGGAACGAAGGGATTCACCCCTCCACTTT. It specifies CASSLERRDSPLHF.